What follows are 3 T cell receptor beta chains derived from one specimen sequenced in a study of T cells in Graves' hyperthyroidism and ophthalmopathy. RNA transcripts yielded amplified TCR beta CDR3 regions. Carried out on the TCR CDR3, a first-round RT-PCR used the HTBI primer set. TCRdb independently ran MiXCR on the multiplex PCR reads; one entry per CDR3 protein. The sample holds roughly 500,000 distinct CDR3 sequences, about 24% seen once. The sequenced sample consisted of blood. All receptors derive from a young woman with Graves' ophthalmopathy.

This clonotype was found a few times. The chain couples TRBV27 to TRBJ2-3; 11 nucleotides line up with TRBD2. Trimming at V came to 8 bases and at J to 1 base, leaving 5 bases not matched to a gene. The CDR3 length is 15 residues. Germline assignment: CDR1 MNHEY and CDR2 SMNVEV (reference sequence). In DNA form, the CDR3 reads TGTGCCAGCGGTAAACTAGCGGGGGGCACAGATACGCAGTATTTT. Protein: CASGKLAGGTDTQYF.

This clonotype was detected ten times or more. The rearrangement joins TRBV28 to TRBJ2-5, with 9 bases fitting TRBD2. In germline, CDR1 is MDHEN, CDR2 SYDVKM. With V trimmed by 6 bases and J by 2 bases, 4 bases remained unmatched. There are 14 residues in the CDR3. CDR3 in amino acids: CASRLAGAQETQYF. Written as DNA, the CDR3 is TGTGCCAGCAGATTAGCGGGGGCACAAGAGACCCAGTACTTC.

Many counts were recorded for this clonotype. The gene calls are TRBV10-3 and TRBJ1-2; TRBD1 is a possible D gene (5 bases). Trimming stripped 6 bases from V and 8 bases from J, with 19 bases between. The CDR3 contains 14 residues. Germline assignment: CDR1 ENHRY and CDR2 SYGVKD. The CDR3 bases are TGTGCCATCAGGGATCAGGGCTCCTCTGAAGGCTACACCTTC. Encoded protein: CAIRDQGSSEGYTF.